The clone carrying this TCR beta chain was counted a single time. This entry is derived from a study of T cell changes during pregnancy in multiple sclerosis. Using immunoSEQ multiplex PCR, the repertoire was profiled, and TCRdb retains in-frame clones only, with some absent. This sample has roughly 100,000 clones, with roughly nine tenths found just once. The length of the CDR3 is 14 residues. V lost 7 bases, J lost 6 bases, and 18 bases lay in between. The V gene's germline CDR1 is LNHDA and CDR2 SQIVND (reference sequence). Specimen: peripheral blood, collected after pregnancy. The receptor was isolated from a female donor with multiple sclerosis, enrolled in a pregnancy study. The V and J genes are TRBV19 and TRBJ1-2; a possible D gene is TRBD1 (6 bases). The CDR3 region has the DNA TGTGCCAGTACCCTTCGACAGGCGGGTCATGGCTACACCTTC. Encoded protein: CASTLRQAGHGYTF.